The following is a TCR beta chain sequence with its context. Its specificity is not known. From germline, CDR1 is DFQATT and CDR2 SNEGSKA (reference sequence). V shed 5 bases and J shed 8 bases, with 9 bases lying between them. The CDR3 length is 11 residues. This sample stems from a study of cytomegalovirus exposure and HLA in healthy donors. Notes on the study in general: The authors reported that TCR beta sequences could predict HLA-A and HLA-B alleles. These predictions were accurate for most subjects in the first cohort. Later analysis showed TCR association rates varying by HLA locus, highest for DRB1 and lowest for HLA-C. Cytomegalovirus-associated status was assigned to about 160 TCR beta chains. Previous analysis showed most TCR beta V segments were productive about 90% or about 30% of the time.

PCR was performed using 60 Vbeta and 13 Jbeta primers. Produced via immunoSEQ multiplex PCR; TCRdb's table is partial and in-frame only. The sample includes approximately 260,000 clones, about nine tenths of them seen just once. This TCR derives from a girl aged 2 to 10 in good health and CMV-seronegative. The chain is built from TRBV20-1 and TRBJ1-4, with TRBD1 as a possible D gene (6 bases). Material: PBMCs. In nucleotides, the CDR3 is TGCAGTGCTTCAGGGGAGGAAAAACTGTTTTTT. It specifies CSASGEEKLFF.